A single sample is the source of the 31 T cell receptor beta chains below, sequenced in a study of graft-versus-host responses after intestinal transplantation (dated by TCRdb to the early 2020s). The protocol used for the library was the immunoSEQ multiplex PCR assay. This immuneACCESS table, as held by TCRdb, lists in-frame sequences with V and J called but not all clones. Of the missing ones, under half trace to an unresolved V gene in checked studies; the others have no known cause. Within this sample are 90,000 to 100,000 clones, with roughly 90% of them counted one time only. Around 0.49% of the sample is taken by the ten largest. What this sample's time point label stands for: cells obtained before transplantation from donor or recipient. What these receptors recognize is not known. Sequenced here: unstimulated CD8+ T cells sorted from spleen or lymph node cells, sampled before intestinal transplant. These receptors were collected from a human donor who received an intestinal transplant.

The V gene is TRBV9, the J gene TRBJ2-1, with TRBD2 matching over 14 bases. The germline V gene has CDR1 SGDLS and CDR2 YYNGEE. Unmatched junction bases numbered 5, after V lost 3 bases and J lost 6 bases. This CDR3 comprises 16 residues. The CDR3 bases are TGTGCCAGCAGCGGAGGACTAGCGGGAGGTGCCAATGAGCAGTTCTTC. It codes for CASSGGLAGGANEQFF.

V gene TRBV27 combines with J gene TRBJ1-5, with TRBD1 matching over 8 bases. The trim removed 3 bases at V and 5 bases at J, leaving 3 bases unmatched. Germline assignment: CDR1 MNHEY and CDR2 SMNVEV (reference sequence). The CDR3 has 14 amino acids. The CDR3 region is CASSFYRGDQPQHF. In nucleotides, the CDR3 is TGTGCCAGCAGTTTTTACAGGGGGGATCAGCCCCAGCATTTT.

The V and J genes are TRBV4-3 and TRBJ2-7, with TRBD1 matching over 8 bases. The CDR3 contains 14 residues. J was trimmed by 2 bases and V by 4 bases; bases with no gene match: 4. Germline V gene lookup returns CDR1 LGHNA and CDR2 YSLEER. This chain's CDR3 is CASSPGQGTYEQYF. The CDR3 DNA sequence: TGCGCCAGCAGCCCTGGACAGGGCACCTACGAGCAGTACTTC.

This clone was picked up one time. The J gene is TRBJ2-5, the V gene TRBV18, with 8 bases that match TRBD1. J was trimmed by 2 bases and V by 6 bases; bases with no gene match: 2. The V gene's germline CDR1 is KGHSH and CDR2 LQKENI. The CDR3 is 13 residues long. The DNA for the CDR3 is TGTGCCAGCTCGCGGACAGGGCAAGAGACCCAGTACTTC. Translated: CASSRTGQETQYF.

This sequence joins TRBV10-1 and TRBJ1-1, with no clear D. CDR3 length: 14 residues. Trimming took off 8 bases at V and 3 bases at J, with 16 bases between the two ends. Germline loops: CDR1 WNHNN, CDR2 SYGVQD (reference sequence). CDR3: CASFRGNTHTEAFF. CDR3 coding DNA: TGCGCCAGCTTTAGAGGGAATACGCACACTGAAGCTTTCTTT.

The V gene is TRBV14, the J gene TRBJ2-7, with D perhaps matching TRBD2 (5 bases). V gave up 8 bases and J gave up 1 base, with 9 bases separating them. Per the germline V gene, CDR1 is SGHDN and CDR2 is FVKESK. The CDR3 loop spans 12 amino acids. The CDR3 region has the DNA TGTGCCAGCGGTCGGGGATCCTACGAGCAGTACTTC. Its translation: CASGRGSYEQYF.

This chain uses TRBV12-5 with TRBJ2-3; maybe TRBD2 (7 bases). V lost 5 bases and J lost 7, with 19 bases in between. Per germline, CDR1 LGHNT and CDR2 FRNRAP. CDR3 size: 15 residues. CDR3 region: CASGPRGGSSYTQYF. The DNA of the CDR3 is TGTGCTAGTGGTCCTCGCGGGGGCTCATCTTATACGCAGTATTTT.

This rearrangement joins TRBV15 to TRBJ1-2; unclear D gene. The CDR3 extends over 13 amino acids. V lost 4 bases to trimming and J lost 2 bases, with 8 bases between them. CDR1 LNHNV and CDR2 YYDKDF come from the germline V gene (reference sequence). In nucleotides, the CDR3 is TGTGCCACCAGCATAGAACAGAACTATGGCTACACCTTC. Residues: CATSIEQNYGYTF.

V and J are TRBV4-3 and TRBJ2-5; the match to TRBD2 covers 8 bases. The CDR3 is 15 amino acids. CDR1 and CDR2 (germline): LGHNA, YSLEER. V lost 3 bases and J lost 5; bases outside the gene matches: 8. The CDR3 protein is CASSQSTGGLETQYF. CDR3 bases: TGCGCCAGCAGCCAGTCCACGGGGGGGTTGGAGACCCAGTACTTC.

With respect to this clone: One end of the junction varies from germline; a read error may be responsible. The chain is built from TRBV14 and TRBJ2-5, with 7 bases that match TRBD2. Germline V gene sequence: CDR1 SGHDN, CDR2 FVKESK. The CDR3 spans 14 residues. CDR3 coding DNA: TGTGCCAGCAGTCAAGGCGGGAGCCCTTATGAGCAGTACTTC. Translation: CASSQGGSPYEQYF.

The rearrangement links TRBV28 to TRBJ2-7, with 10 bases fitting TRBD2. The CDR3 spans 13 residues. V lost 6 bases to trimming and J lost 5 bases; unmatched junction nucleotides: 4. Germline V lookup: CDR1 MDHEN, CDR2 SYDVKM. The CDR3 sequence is CASSPSGSDEQYF. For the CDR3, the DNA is TGTGCCAGCAGCCCTAGCGGGAGCGACGAGCAGTACTTC.

CDR3 amino acids: CASSQTTDADTEAFF. The CDR3 DNA is TGTGCCAGCAGCCAAACGACAGATGCGGACACTGAAGCTTTCTTT. The chain employs TRBV14 and TRBJ1-1; possibly TRBD1 for D (5 bases). V was trimmed by 2 bases and J by 3 bases, leaving 13 bases between them. The CDR3 has 15 residues. Germline CDR1 reads SGHDN; CDR2 reads FVKESK.

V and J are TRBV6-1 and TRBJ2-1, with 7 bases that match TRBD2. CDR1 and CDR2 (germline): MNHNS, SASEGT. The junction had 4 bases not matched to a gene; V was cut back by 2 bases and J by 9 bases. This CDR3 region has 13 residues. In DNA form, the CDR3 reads TGTGCCAGCAGTGAACGCGGGGGTGGTGAGCAGTTCTTC. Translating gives CASSERGGGEQFF.

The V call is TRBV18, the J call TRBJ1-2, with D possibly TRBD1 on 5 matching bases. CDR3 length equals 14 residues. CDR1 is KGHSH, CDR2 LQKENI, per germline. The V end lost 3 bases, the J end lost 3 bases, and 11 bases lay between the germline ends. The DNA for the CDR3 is TGTGCCAGCTCACCGGTCTCAGGGTACTATGGCTACACCTTC. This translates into CASSPVSGYYGYTF.

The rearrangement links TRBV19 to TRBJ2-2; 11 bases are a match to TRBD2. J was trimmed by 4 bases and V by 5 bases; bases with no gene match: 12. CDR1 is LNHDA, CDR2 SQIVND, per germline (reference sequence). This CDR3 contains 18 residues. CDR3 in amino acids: CASSWTVAGGGFTGELFF. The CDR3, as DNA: TGTGCCAGTAGTTGGACCGTAGCGGGAGGGGGTTTCACCGGGGAGCTGTTTTTT.

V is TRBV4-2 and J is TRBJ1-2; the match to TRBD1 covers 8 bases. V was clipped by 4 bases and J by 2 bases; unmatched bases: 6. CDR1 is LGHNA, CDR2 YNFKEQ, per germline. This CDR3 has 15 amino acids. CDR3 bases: TGTGCCAGCAGCCCTCGACAGGGGCCCAACTATGGCTACACCTTC. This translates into CASSPRQGPNYGYTF.

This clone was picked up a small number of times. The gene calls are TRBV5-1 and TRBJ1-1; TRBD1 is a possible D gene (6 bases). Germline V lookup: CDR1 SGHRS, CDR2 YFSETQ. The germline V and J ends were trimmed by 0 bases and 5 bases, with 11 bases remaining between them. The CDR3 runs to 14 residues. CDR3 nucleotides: TGCGCCAGCAGCTTGGGCACAGGGAGTACTGAAGCTTTCTTT. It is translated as CASSLGTGSTEAFF.

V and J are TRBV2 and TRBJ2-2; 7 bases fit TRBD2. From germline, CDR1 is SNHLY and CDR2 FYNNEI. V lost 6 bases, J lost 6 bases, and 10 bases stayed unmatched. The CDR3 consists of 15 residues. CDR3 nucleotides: TGTGCCAGCAGGGGGCGGGGGTCACACCCCGGGGAGCTGTTTTTT. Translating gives CASRGRGSHPGELFF.

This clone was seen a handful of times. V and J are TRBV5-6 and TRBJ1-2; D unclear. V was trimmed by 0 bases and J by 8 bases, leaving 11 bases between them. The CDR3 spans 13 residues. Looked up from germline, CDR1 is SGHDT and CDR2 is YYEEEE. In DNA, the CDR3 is TGTGCCAGCAGCTTGGTGGGCTTAGAGGGCTACACCTTC. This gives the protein CASSLVGLEGYTF.

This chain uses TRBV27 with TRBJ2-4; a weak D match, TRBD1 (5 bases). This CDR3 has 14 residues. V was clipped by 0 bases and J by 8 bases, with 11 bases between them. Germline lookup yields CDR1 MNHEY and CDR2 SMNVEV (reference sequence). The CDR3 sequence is CASSLSDSSDIQYF. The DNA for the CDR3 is TGTGCCAGCAGTTTATCCGACAGTTCGGACATTCAGTACTTC.

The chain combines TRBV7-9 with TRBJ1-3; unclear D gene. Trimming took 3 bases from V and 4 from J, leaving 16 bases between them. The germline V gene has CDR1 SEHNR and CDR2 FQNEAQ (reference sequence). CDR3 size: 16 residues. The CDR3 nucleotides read TGTGCCAGCAGCTTCGGGGAGGGCATTATGGGAAACACCATATATTTT. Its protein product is CASSFGEGIMGNTIYF. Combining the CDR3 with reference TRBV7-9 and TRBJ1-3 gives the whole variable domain DTGVSQNPRHKITKRGQNVTFRCDPISEHNRLYWYRQTLGQGPEFLTYFQNEAQLEKSRLLSDRFSAERPKGSFSTLEIQRTEQGDSAMYLCASSFGEGIMGNTIYFGEGSWLTVV.

DNA for the CDR3: TGTGCCAGCTTCTCCAGCGGGAGGTTCGGCGAGCAGTTCTTC. Its translation is CASFSSGRFGEQFF. The rearrangement joins TRBV2 to TRBJ2-1; 9 positions match TRBD2. Germline CDR1 SNHLY, CDR2 FYNNEI. V shed 8 bases and J 10 bases; nucleotides not matched to a gene: 12. The CDR3 is made up of 14 amino acids.

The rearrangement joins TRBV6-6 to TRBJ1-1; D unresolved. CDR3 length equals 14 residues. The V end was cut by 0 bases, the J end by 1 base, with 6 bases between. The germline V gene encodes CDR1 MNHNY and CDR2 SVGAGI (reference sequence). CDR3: CASSYSGRNTEAFF. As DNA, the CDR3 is TGTGCCAGCAGTTACTCTGGGAGGAACACTGAAGCTTTCTTT.

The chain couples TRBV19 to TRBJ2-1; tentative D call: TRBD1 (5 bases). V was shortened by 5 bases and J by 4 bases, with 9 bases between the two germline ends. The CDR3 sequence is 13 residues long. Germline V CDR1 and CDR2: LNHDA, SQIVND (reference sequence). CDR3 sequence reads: CASSRQGYNEQFF. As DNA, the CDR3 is TGTGCCAGTAGTCGCCAGGGTTACAATGAGCAGTTCTTC.

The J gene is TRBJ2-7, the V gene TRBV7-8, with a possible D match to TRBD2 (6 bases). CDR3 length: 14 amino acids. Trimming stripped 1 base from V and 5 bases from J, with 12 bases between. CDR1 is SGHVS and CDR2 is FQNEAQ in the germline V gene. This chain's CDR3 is CASSLVSGEDEQYF. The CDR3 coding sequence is TGTGCCAGCAGCTTAGTTTCCGGGGAGGACGAGCAGTACTTC.

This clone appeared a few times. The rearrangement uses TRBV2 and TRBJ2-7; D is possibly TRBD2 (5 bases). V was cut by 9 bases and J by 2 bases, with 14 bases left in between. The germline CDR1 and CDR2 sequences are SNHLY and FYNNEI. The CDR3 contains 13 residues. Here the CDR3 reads CASYEGIPYEQYF. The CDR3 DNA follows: TGTGCCAGTTACGAGGGTATTCCCTACGAGCAGTACTTC.

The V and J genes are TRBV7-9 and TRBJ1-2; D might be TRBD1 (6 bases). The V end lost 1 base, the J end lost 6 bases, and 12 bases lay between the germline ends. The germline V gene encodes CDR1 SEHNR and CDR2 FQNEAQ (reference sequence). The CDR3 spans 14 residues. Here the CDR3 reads CASSLVAGVNGYTF. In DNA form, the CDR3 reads TGTGCCAGCAGCTTAGTGGCAGGGGTGAATGGCTACACCTTC.

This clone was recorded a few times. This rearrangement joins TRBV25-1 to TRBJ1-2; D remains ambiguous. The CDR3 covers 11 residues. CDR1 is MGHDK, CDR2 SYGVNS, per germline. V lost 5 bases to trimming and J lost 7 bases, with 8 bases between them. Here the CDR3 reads CASSIAGGYTF. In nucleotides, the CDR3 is TGTGCCAGCAGTATCGCCGGTGGCTACACCTTC.

CDR3 amino acids: CASSLARGNQETQYF. CDR3 coding DNA: TGCGCCAGCAGCCTAGCGCGGGGGAACCAAGAGACCCAGTACTTC. The chain couples TRBV4-1 to TRBJ2-5, with TRBD2 matching over 7 bases. This CDR3 has 15 residues. Germline V gene data show CDR1 as MGHRA and CDR2 as YSYEKL. V was pared by 4 bases and J by 0 bases, with 5 bases of the junction left unmatched.

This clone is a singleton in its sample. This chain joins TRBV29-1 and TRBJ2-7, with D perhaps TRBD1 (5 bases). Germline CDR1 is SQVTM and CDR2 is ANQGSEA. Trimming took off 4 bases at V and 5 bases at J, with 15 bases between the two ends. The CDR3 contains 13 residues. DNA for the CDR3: TGCAGCGTTGTAGGGGTCAGGGCCAACGAGCAGTACTTC. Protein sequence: CSVVGVRANEQYF.

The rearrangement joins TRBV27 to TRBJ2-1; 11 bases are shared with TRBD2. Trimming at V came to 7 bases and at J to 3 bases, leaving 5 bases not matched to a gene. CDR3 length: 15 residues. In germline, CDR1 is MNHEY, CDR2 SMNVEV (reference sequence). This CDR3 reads CASKAGTSGYNEQFF. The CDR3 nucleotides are TGTGCCAGCAAGGCCGGGACTAGCGGCTACAATGAGCAGTTCTTC.